These T cell receptor beta chains were read from a single sample in a study of blood T cell repertoires in COVID-19. Clones were read by immunoSEQ multiplex PCR, and TCRdb kept only the in-frame ones, dropping some. This sample carries fewer than 300,000 clones, 75% to 90% of them seen once, and the ten largest clones take about 2.5%. Specimen: PBMCs or T cells enriched from blood (not recorded which). Receptors originate from a woman in her 50s who had recovered from COVID-19. Each CDR3 is given with its conserved first and last residue. A D gene is named only where the DNA matches it firmly. A clone size is listed for some rows: how often the clone was seen (once, few, many), or a class if it is expanded.

>17|once|TRBD2|TRBJ2-3|TRBV3-1/TRBV3-2
TGTGCCAGCAGCCAAGGGACTAGCGGGCGATACACAGATACGCAGTATTTT
CASSQGTSGRYTDTQYF
>15|.|TRBD2|TRBJ2-3|TRBV5-1
TGCGCCAGCAGCTTGGAGACTAGCCCCGGGGATACGCAGTATTTT
CASSLETSPGDTQYF
>15|.|TRBD2|TRBJ2-2|TRBV28
TGTGCCAGCAGTTTGTCACTAGCGGGCACCGGGGAGCTGTTTTTT
CASSLSLAGTGELFF
>14|.|.|TRBJ1-5|TRBV7-9
TGTGCCAGCAGCTTCGGGGTTAGCAATCAGCCCCAGCATTTT
CASSFGVSNQPQHF
>13|.|.|TRBJ1-2|TRBV7-2
TGTGCCAGCAGCTTAAACAGGGAATATGGCTACACCTTC
CASSLNREYGYTF
>12|.|.|TRBJ1-1|TRBV5-6
TGTGCCAGCAGCTTGGCCCTTCGTGAAGCTTTCTTT
CASSLALREAFF
>14|once|TRBD1|TRBJ1-5|TRBV19
TGTGCCAGTAGTGCAGACAGGGACCCACAGCCCCAGCATTTT
CASSADRDPQPQHF
>15|.|TRBD1|TRBJ2-3|TRBV6-5
TGTGCCAGCAGGCAGGGGGCGCAAAGCACAGATACGCAGTATTTT
CASRQGAQSTDTQYF
>15|.|TRBD2|TRBJ2-2|TRBV12-5
TGTGCTAGTGGCCCGGGACTAGCGGGGACCGGGGAGCTGTTTTTT
CASGPGLAGTGELFF
>15|.|.|TRBJ1-5|TRBV2
TGTGCCAGCAGTGTAACGGAGACGGGCAATCAGCCCCAGCATTTT
CASSVTETGNQPQHF
>16|.|TRBD1|TRBJ1-6|TRBV3-1/TRBV3-2
TGTGCCAGCAGCCAAGGACAGGGGGCGCAGGGGGCACCCCTCCACTTT
CASSQGQGAQGAPLHF
>14|.|.|TRBJ2-3|TRBV30
TGTGCCTGGAGTGTACTTCAGGGAACAGATACGCAGTATTTT
CAWSVLQGTDTQYF
>14|.|TRBD1|TRBJ2-7|TRBV7-9
TGTGCCAGCAGCTTAGGACAGGGTAATTACGAGCAGTACTTC
CASSLGQGNYEQYF
>17|.|TRBD1|TRBJ2-5|TRBV5-1
TGCGCCAGCAGCTTTGGGACAGGGGGCTTAGACGGGGAGACCCAGTACTTC
CASSFGTGGLDGETQYF
>14|.|TRBD2|TRBJ2-7|TRBV4-1
TGCGCCAGCAGCATCAGCGGGAGGATCTACGAGCAGTACTTC
CASSISGRIYEQYF
>13|few|TRBD1|TRBJ1-1|TRBV7-9
TGTGCCAGCAGCGACAGGGGGGATACTGAAGCTTTCTTT
CASSDRGDTEAFF
>16|.|.|TRBJ1-4|TRBV6-5
TGTGCCAGCAGTTACTCGCCCGGGTGGGTTAATGAAAAACTGTTTTTT
CASSYSPGWVNEKLFF
>14|.|.|TRBJ2-1|TRBV6-2/TRBV6-3
TGTGCCAGCAGTTACCCCGTGAGTTCCGATGAGCAGTTCTTC
CASSYPVSSDEQFF
>14|.|TRBD1|TRBJ1-2|TRBV28
TGTGCCAGCAGTTTGTCCAGGGGGACCTATGGCTACACCTTC
CASSLSRGTYGYTF
>12|.|.|TRBJ2-3|TRBV18
TGTGCCAGCTCACCTTCGACAGATACGCAGTATTTT
CASSPSTDTQYF
>15|.|.|TRBJ1-5|TRBV7-2
TGTGCCAGCAGCGCCACGGGGGGAACCAATCAGCCCCAGCATTTT
CASSATGGTNQPQHF
>16|once|TRBD2|TRBJ2-1|TRBV5-1
TGCGCCAGCAGCCTCGGACCTAGCGGAAACTACAATGAGCAGTTCTTC
CASSLGPSGNYNEQFF
>15|.|TRBD2|TRBJ2-1|TRBV18
TGTGCCAGCTCTAAGGGACTAGCGGAGATCAATGAGCAGTTCTTC
CASSKGLAEINEQFF